The 6 T cell receptor beta chains in this list originate from one sample, sequenced in a study of molecular identifiers for immune sequencing clone quantification. TCRdb reprocessed the PCR reads with MiXCR, giving one entry per CDR3 protein. The sample gives approximately 590,000 distinct CDR3 sequences, 25% of which show up once; 0.78% is in the top ten. Sequencing was carried out using naive CD8+ T cells from blood, with Jurkat cell RNA spiked in. As for subset: FACS-sorted CD8+CD4-CCR7+CD45RA+ naive T cells. These receptors came from a human donor in good health. Some libraries in this study had Jurkat cell RNA spiked in.

The chain employs TRBV4-1 and TRBJ2-1; D not resolved. The V end lost 8 bases, the J end lost 0 bases, and 14 bases lay between the germline ends. CDR3 length: 15 amino acids. Germline CDR1 is MGHRA and CDR2 is YSYEKL. CDR3 region: CASGLASSSYNEQFF. The DNA for the CDR3 is TGCGCCAGCGGTCTGGCTAGTAGCTCCTACAATGAGCAGTTCTTC.

A note on this clonotype: This sequence may be a read error, since a much larger clone differs from it by one base. The chain employs TRBV28 and TRBJ1-6; D is possibly TRBD1 (5 bases). The CDR3 sequence is 16 residues long. CDR1 and CDR2 from the germline V gene are MDHEN and SYDVKM. For the CDR3, the DNA is TGTGCCGGCAGTTTAGGGGCAGGGCGACTAAATTCACCCCTCCACTTT. It encodes CAGSLGAGRLNSPLHF. Together with reference TRBV28 and TRBJ1-6, the CDR3 gives the full variable domain: DVKVTQSSRYLVKRTGEKVFLECVQDMDHENMFWYRQDPGLGLRLIYFSYDVKMKEKGDIPEGYSVSREKKERFSLILESASTNQTSMYLCAGSLGAGRLNSPLHFGNGTRLTVT.

This clonotype was detected only once. Possible read error: a much larger clone is one base away. V and J are TRBV12-3 or TRBV12-4 and TRBJ1-1; D uncertain. CDR3 length: 12 amino acids. CDR3 DNA: TGTGTCAGCACCTTTTCGAACACTGAAGCTTTCTTT. This encodes CVSTFSNTEAFF.

This clonotype has just a few counts. This chain connects TRBV6-2 or TRBV6-3 to TRBJ2-3; D remains ambiguous. This CDR3 is built from 12 residues. V dropped 11 bases and J dropped 1 base, with 10 bases sitting between them. CDR1 MNHEY and CDR2 SVGEGT come from the germline V gene. The CDR3 reads CAVEGGTDTQYF. The CDR3 coding sequence is TGTGCCGTCGAAGGTGGCACAGATACGCAGTATTTT.

This clonotype has only a few counts. The chain joins TRBV27 to TRBJ2-5; a weak D match, TRBD2 (7 bases). Between the trimmed V and J ends, which lost 8 bases and 3 bases, there was a span of 13 bases. CDR3 size: 13 residues. CDR1 MNHEY and CDR2 SMNVEV come from the germline V gene (reference sequence). The CDR3 nucleotides read TGTGCCAGCGGGAGGGGGGCGGAAGAGACCCAGTACTTC. It is translated as CASGRGAEETQYF.

The chain combines TRBV27 with TRBJ1-2; D is unclear. The germline V gene has CDR1 MNHEY and CDR2 SMNVEV (reference sequence). V dropped 5 bases and J dropped 0 bases, with 13 bases sitting between them. CDR3 length: 15 residues. The CDR3 here is CASSPWGPANYGYTF. Here the CDR3 DNA reads TGTGCCAGCAGTCCTTGGGGTCCTGCTAACTATGGCTACACCTTC.